This T cell receptor beta chain comes out of a study of blood T cell repertoires in COVID-19. Study information: The cDNA or gDNA used as material had been derived from T cells, B-cell-depleted T cells, or PBMCs.

CDR1 DFQATT and CDR2 SNEGSKA come from the germline V gene (reference sequence). V was clipped by 3 bases and J by 0 bases, with 12 bases between them. This CDR3 is built from 15 residues. Produced via immunoSEQ multiplex PCR; TCRdb's table is partial and in-frame only. Of about 210,000 clones in the sample, approximately 91% were seen once. This receptor was obtained from a woman aged 40 to 49 with acute or convalescent COVID-19. The sequenced sample consisted of peripheral blood. This sequence joins TRBV20-1 and TRBJ2-4; TRBD2 is a possible D gene (7 bases). This CDR3 is CSASEGGLAKNIQYF. CDR3 DNA: TGCAGTGCTAGTGAGGGGGGGTTAGCCAAAAACATTCAGTACTTC.